The T cell receptor beta chain under discussion was sequenced for a study of blood T cell repertoires in COVID-19. Produced via immunoSEQ multiplex PCR; TCRdb's table is partial and in-frame only. The sample has about 400,000 clones, around nine tenths seen once. The CDR3 covers 14 residues. V shed 6 bases and J 4 bases; nucleotides not matched to a gene: 7. Germline CDR1 and CDR2: MNHEY and SVGAGI. Cohorts were determined from participant-reported clinical history. Sequencing was done on a sample of PBMCs or T cells enriched from blood (not recorded which). The source of this sequence is a woman in her twenties or thirties who had recovered from COVID-19. The rearrangement joins TRBV6-5 to TRBJ1-2; 8 bases align to TRBD1. This chain's CDR3 is CASRRGQGIYGYTF. The CDR3 bases are TGTGCCAGCAGACGAGGACAGGGAATCTATGGCTACACCTTC.